This T cell receptor beta chain was sequenced during a study of regulatory T cells in long-lasting Graves disease. The sample's time point: persistent/refractory GD, antithyroid drugs over 5 years with positive TRAb. From PBMCs, RNA was extracted and then used to make the TCR library. Study-level findings and limits: Preferential use of TRBV28, TRBJ1-2 and TRBJ2-5 was seen in persistent disease.

To make TCR beta libraries, researchers used iRepertoire HTBI primers and Arm-PCR of CDR3 regions. The authors' processing: In the combined samples, approximately 64 TRBV and under 15 TRBJ segments were identified. TCRdb re-analysed the multiplex PCR reads in MiXCR, keeping a single row per CDR3 protein. TCRdb's processing, not the authors' own work, is the source of the V and J calls. This sample has about 300,000 distinct CDR3 sequences; 20% to 25% occur once, and the top ten carry 45% to 70%. V trimming: 0 bases; J trimming: 1 base; junction bases outside the gene matches: 9. CDR1 is LGHNA and CDR2 is YSLEER in the germline V gene. The CDR3 sequence is 18 residues long. Note on this clonotype: As yet, its antigen is unknown.

Sequences were derived from peripheral blood mononuclear cells (PBMCs), sampled when the disease was refractory, from a patient treated with antithyroid drugs. This TCR derives from a female donor with Graves disease. This chain joins TRBV4-3 and TRBJ2-7, with 10 bases lining up with TRBD2. CDR3: CASSQDGIAGGLSYEQYF. CDR3 in DNA: TGCGCCAGCAGCCAAGATGGAATAGCGGGAGGCCTGTCCTACGAGCAGTACTTC.